This TCR beta chain was sequenced in a study of spatial heterogeneity in lung cancer. Overall study findings and caveats: The study found ubiquitous expanded tumor TCRs in blood more at resection than follow-up.

This clonotype appeared many times. Antigen specificity is unknown. Time point here: sample taken at primary tumor resection. Whole RNA obtained from tumor, nontumor lung or frozen PBMC underwent sequencing without sorting. Donors were over 70 untreated early-stage non-small cell lung cancer patients. Germline-derived CDR1 and CDR2 are SEHNR and FQNEAQ (reference sequence). V lost 5 bases and J lost 5, with 12 bases in between. This CDR3 contains 13 residues. Each molecule of TCR cDNA was tagged with one unique molecular identifier. One entry per CDR3 protein, called by TCRdb with MiXCR from the 5' RACE reads. The sample lists tens of thousands of distinct CDR3 sequences, less than 5.5% occurring once.

Sequenced here: PBMCs, sampled at surgery. V is TRBV7-9 and J is TRBJ1-1, with D perhaps matching TRBD1 (5 bases). The sequence came from a female donor with early-stage non-small cell lung cancer. The CDR3 protein is CASSPPGGTEAFF. The CDR3 bases are TGTGCCAGCAGCCCCCCGGGGGGGACTGAAGCTTTCTTT. The complete variable domain, with remaining parts taken from reference TRBV7-9 and TRBJ1-1, reads DTGVSQNPRHKITKRGQNVTFRCDPISEHNRLYWYRQTLGQGPEFLTYFQNEAQLEKSRLLSDRFSAERPKGSFSTLEIQRTEQGDSAMYLCASSPPGGTEAFFGQGTRLTVV.